This T cell receptor beta chain was observed in a study of T cells in Graves' hyperthyroidism and ophthalmopathy (dated by TCRdb to between 2018 and 2021). Describing the broader study: Peripheral blood was collected at initial diagnosis, before any treatment. In addition, the study compared T-cell repertoires in thyroid tissue and in blood from about 6 Graves' hyperthyroidism patients. The 100 discovery patients were randomly split 7:3 into training and test sets. TCR Vbeta CDR3 sequencing of around 130 peripheral blood samples (around 45 ophthalmopathy, roughly 72 hyperthyroidism and approximately 17 progressor patients) is reported in the paper. Following sampling, methimazole starting at 30 mg daily was given to hyperthyroidism patients, and high-dose intravenous methylprednisolone was given to ophthalmopathy patients. To identify distinguishing TCR V-J signatures, a discovery cohort of around 100 patients was used, comprising some 45 with Graves' ophthalmopathy and some 60 with stable Graves' hyperthyroidism. Whether ophthalmopathy could be predicted prospectively was tested in an independent validation cohort made up of approximately 19 hyperthyroidism patients plus 17 patients who later progressed to ophthalmopathy. Overall study results and their limits: A 13 V-J signature model separated ophthalmopathy from stable hyperthyroidism, with around 91% sensitivity and around 84% specificity in cross-validation and 80%/75% in testing. Sample size was not statistically predetermined, and blinding of investigators to group allocation was not performed. In validation, the model predicted progression to ophthalmopathy with over 65% sensitivity and 72.22% specificity, a median of around six months before onset. Most expanded thyroid clonotypes (frequency above 0.001) were also found in blood, which suggests that blood repertoires may mirror thyroid immune responses.

TCR beta CDR3 regions were amplified from RNA transcripts. The TCR CDR3 was subjected to a first round of RT-PCR using the HTBI primer set and the Qiagen OneStep RT-PCR kit. A second multiplex PCR round built the libraries, followed by size selection and purification. Sequencing of the libraries was done on an Illumina HiSeq2000 using paired-end 100 bp reads. The authors' analysis ran thus. SOAPnuke was used to process the raw data, with reads discarded if the reads contained adapters or uncalled bases, had a mean Phred below 15, or lacked an exact constant-primer or identifier match. COPE v1.2.5 was used to merge high-quality paired reads, and clonotypes were defined as unique nucleotide sequences. MiTCR v1.1 was used to align the clonotypes against IMGT TRBV, TRBD and TRBJ reference segments. Only V-J combinations with frequency above 0.0001, covering about 99% of repertoires, were analysed. The TCS score was defined as the ratio of F50 (clonal expansion) to E x V (chaos), calculated using BLOSUM62-based TCRdist between CDR3 peptides within each V-J. Welch's t-statistics and random forest reduced 500 to 550 V-J features to roughly 13, which were used in a naive Bayes classifier (R e1071). TCRdb trimmed public reads at Q25 via fastp, called clones via MiXCR and kept in-frame beta chains. Every CDR3 protein is listed once, alongside the most common genes and DNA of its rows. Here the V and J calls rest on TCRdb's processing, not on the authors' analysis. Within this sample are approximately 400,000 distinct CDR3 sequences, with around 14% of them counted one time only. The ten top clones hold approximately 7.5% of the sample.

Stable Graves' hyperthyroidism was defined as the absence of progression to ophthalmopathy over 18 months of follow-up. Hyperthyroidism patients were newly diagnosed, had a disease duration of under 2 months, and were aged 18 to 65 years. The study excluded patients with uncontrolled infections, other autoimmune diseases, pregnancy or lactation. Diagnoses were established on the basis of clinical symptoms, serum thyroxine and TRAb, thyroid ultrasound, and orbital computed tomography. Ficoll-Paque density gradient centrifugation was used to isolate PBMCs from about 10 ml of fresh peripheral blood. Trizol reagent was used to extract total RNA, and RNA quality was then checked on an Agilent 2100 Bioanalyzer. From the cysteine through the phenylalanine, the CDR3 covers 17 amino acids. This entry keeps only the CDR3 DNA: 51 bases, framed from base 1. According to the germline V gene, CDR1 reads MDHEN and CDR2 reads SYDVKM. V is cut back by 4 bases and J by 1 base, with 9 bases in the junction unmatched.

This clonotype came up once. The antigen it recognizes is unknown. Per-base qualities were not stored, and no clone one base away is much larger. Resting on one read, the evidence is weak. The rearranged segments are TRBV28 and TRBJ1-1, with 10 bases matching TRBD1. Source material: blood. The sequence derives from a woman aged 18-30 years with Graves' hyperthyroidism. The CDR3 sequence is CASSSRTGGFRNTEAFF. The DNA sequence reads TGTGCCAGCAGTTCCCGGACAGGGGGATTCCGGAACACTGAAGCTTTCTTT.